This T cell receptor beta chain was recovered during a study of T cell repertoires in cytomegalovirus infection. Whole-study context: Public TCR beta signatures indicated both CMV infection and matching HLA type.

TCRdb re-called the reads through MiXCR, storing one row per CDR3 protein. Of roughly 200,000 distinct CDR3 sequences listed, around two fifths are singletons. There are many counts of this clonotype. The antigen is unknown. Study results and limitations: Totalled public TCR beta family frequency picked out people who carried CMV plus the relevant HLA. CMV-specific HLA-C-restricted TCR beta clonotypes dominated the ex vivo response.

The TCR was taken from a human donor in good health (CMV status not recorded). Some clones in this sample may be carry-over from other donors' samples. The material was CD8+ T cells from cultured PBMCs, obtained from culture after CMV antigen stimulation.

CDR3 protein: CASSPLWGARETQYF. The DNA of the CDR3 is TGTGCCAGCAGCCCCCTATGGGGGGCAAGGGAGACCCAGTACTTC. The rearrangement joins TRBV7-6 to TRBJ2-5; D could derive from TRBD1 or TRBD2 (6 bases each). Germline values: CDR1 SGHVS, CDR2 FNYEAQ. Trimming took off 5 bases at V and 5 bases at J, with 18 bases between the two ends. This CDR3 is 15 amino acids long.